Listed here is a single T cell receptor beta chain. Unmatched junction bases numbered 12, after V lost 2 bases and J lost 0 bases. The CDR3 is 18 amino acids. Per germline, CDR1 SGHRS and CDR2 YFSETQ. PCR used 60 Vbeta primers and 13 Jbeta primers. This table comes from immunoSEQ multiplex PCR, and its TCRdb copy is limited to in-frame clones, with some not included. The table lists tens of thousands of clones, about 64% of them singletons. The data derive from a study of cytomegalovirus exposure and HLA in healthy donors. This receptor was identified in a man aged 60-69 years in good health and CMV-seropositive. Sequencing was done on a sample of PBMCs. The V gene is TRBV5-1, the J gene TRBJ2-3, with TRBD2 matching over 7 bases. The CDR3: CASSFSSISSGSTDTQYF. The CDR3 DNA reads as TGCGCCAGCAGCTTTTCGTCGATCTCTAGCGGTAGCACAGATACGCAGTATTTT.